This is a list of T cell receptor beta chains from one sample in a study of radiotherapy plus CTLA-4 blockade in lung cancer. Data came from immunoSEQ multiplex PCR; TCRdb stores just in-frame clones and leaves some out. The sample lists tens of thousands of clones, roughly 80% seen once, with 2.6% in the top ten. The sequences come from peripheral blood, collected from a patient treated with radiotherapy plus ipilimumab. The receptors here all came from a human donor with non-small cell lung cancer whose response to radiotherapy plus ipilimumab could not be evaluated. Both conserved end residues are part of each CDR3. The D gene is left open where the match is weak. Not all rows give a size; the values are once, few, many and, for expanded clones, a class.

>16|.|TRBJ2-7|.|TRBV9
CASSSHARASSYEQYF
TGTGCCAGCAGCTCCCACGCCAGGGCGAGCTCCTACGAGCAGTACTTC
>14|.|TRBJ1-5|.|TRBV7-2
CASSLGTGNQPQHF
TGTGCCAGCAGCTTAGGGACGGGGAATCAGCCCCAGCATTTT
>14|.|TRBJ1-5|.|TRBV19
CASSTDRSNQPQHF
TGTGCCAGTAGTACCGACAGGAGCAATCAGCCCCAGCATTTT
>15|.|TRBJ1-6|.|TRBV9
CASSTRWRPDSPLHF
TGTGCCAGCAGCACACGGTGGAGGCCGGACTCACCCCTCCACTTT
>13|TRBD1|TRBJ2-1|.|TRBV29-1
CSVPGQVYNEQFF
TGCAGCGTTCCCGGACAGGTTTACAATGAGCAGTTCTTC
>17|TRBD1|TRBJ2-2|once|TRBV4-2
CASSQGAWTGNTGELFF
TGTGCCAGCAGCCAGGGGGCGTGGACAGGGAACACCGGGGAGCTGTTTTTT
>13|.|TRBJ1-2|.|TRBV5-1
CASSLHGAEGYTF
TGCGCCAGCAGCCTCCATGGGGCAGAGGGCTACACCTTC
>15|TRBD1|TRBJ1-2|.|TRBV5-4
CASGDPTGGIYGYTF
TGTGCCAGCGGAGACCCGACAGGGGGCATCTATGGCTACACCTTC
>15|.|TRBJ2-1|.|TRBV5-5
CASSLAASTYNEQFF
TGTGCCAGCAGCTTGGCCGCTAGCACCTACAATGAGCAGTTCTTC
>14|.|TRBJ2-4|.|TRBV28
CASSSGRAKNIQYF
TGTGCCAGCAGTTCGGGTCGTGCCAAAAACATTCAGTACTTC
>14|TRBD1|TRBJ2-7|.|TRBV7-9
CASSSGQGANEQYF
TGTGCCAGCAGCTCCGGACAGGGGGCTAACGAGCAGTACTTC
>13|.|TRBJ1-3|.|TRBV9
CASTEGFGNTIYF
TGTGCCAGCACCGAGGGTTTCGGAAACACCATATATTTT
>14|.|TRBJ1-1|.|TRBV6-1
CASRVERLGTEAFF
TGTGCCAGCAGAGTGGAACGGCTCGGGACTGAAGCTTTCTTT
>15|.|TRBJ1-2|.|TRBV7-2
CASSPSWEGGYGYTF
TGTGCCAGCAGCCCCTCCTGGGAGGGTGGTTATGGCTACACCTTC
>11|.|TRBJ2-5|few|TRBV7-2
CASSLGGTQYF
TGTGCCAGCAGCTTAGGCGGGACCCAGTACTTC
>15|TRBD2|TRBJ2-1|.|TRBV7-9
CASLRVAGGYNEQFF
TGTGCCAGCCTTAGGGTAGCGGGGGGTTACAATGAGCAGTTCTTC
>14|TRBD1|TRBJ1-2|.|TRBV28
CASSRDRGLRGYTF
TGTGCCAGCAGCCGGGACAGGGGGCTGAGAGGCTACACCTTC
>14|.|TRBJ2-1|once|TRBV5-8
CASSFWSRDNEQFF
TGTGCCAGCAGCTTTTGGTCCAGGGATAATGAGCAGTTCTTC
>18|.|TRBJ2-5|.|TRBV7-8
CASSLLGDSYFLQETQYF
TGTGCCAGCAGCTTACTTGGGGACTCTTATTTCCTTCAAGAGACCCAGTACTTC
>20|TRBD2|TRBJ2-3|once|TRBV27
CASSLKGGVLADTRTDTQYF
TGTGCCAGCAGTTTGAAAGGGGGAGTACTAGCGGATACCCGCACAGATACGCAGTATTTT
>14|.|TRBJ2-2|.|TRBV28
CASSLISPAGELFF
TGTGCCAGCAGCCTGATCTCCCCAGCCGGGGAGCTGTTTTTT
>15|.|TRBJ2-2|few|TRBV27
CASSFGIAVGGELFF
TGTGCCAGCAGTTTTGGGATAGCGGTTGGCGGGGAGCTGTTTTTT
>13|.|TRBJ1-4|.|TRBV9
CASTQGSEEKLFF
TGTGCCAGCACTCAAGGCAGCGAGGAAAAACTGTTTTTT
>14|.|TRBJ1-2|once|TRBV2
CASSEGGEPYGYTF
TGTGCCAGCAGTGAAGGGGGGGAGCCCTATGGCTACACCTTC